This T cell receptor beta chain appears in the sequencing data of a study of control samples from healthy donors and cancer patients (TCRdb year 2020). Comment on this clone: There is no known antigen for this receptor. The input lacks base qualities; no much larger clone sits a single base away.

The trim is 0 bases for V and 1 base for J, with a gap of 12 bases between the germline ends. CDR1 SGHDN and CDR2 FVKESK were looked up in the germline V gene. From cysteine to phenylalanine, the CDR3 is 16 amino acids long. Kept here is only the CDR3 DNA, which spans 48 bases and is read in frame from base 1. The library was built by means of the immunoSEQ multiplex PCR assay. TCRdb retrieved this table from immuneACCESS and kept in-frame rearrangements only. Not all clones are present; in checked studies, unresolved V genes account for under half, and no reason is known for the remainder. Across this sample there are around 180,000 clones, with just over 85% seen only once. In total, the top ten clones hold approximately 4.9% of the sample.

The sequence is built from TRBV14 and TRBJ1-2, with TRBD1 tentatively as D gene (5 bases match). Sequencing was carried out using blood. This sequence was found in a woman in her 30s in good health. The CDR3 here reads CASSQDWGDLNYGYTF. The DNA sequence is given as TGTGCCAGCAGCCAAGATTGGGGGGATCTTAACTATGGCTACACCTTC.